This T cell receptor (beta chain) is from a study of CD8+ T cells in alopecia areata. Study-wide context: Treatment with tofacitinib (6 to 18 months) was followed by 6 months off drug. General study points: Higher clonality than in normal scalp was seen in lesional scalp, especially alopecia totalis/universalis. Scalp sequencing also captures normal skin's resident alphabeta T cells. Expanded CD8+ clones among the top 100, and scalp clonality, were significantly decreased by tofacitinib.

Worth noting for this clone: Its antigen is as yet unknown.

Losses at the gene ends were 4 bases for V and 6 bases for J; bases not matched to a gene: 8. CDR3 size: 16 residues. Germline loops: CDR1 MNHNS, CDR2 SASEGT. Extracted RNA was reverse transcribed into cDNA, the sequencing template. TCRdb's table, derived via immunoSEQ multiplex PCR, lists solely in-frame clones and lacks some. The repertoire holds about 190,000 clones, with around 50% as singletons. Treatment indicated: oral pan-JAK inhibitor, 5-10 mg twice daily. The material was CD8+ T cells sorted from blood, obtained at week 24, from a patient treated with tofacitinib. The rearrangement uses TRBV6-1 and TRBJ2-1; TRBD2 matches at 11 bases. This sequence was found in a human donor with alopecia areata. In DNA form, the CDR3 reads TGTGCCAGCAGTGTATATAGCGGGGGGGCCGTCAATGAGCAGTTCTTC. Protein: CASSVYSGGAVNEQFF.